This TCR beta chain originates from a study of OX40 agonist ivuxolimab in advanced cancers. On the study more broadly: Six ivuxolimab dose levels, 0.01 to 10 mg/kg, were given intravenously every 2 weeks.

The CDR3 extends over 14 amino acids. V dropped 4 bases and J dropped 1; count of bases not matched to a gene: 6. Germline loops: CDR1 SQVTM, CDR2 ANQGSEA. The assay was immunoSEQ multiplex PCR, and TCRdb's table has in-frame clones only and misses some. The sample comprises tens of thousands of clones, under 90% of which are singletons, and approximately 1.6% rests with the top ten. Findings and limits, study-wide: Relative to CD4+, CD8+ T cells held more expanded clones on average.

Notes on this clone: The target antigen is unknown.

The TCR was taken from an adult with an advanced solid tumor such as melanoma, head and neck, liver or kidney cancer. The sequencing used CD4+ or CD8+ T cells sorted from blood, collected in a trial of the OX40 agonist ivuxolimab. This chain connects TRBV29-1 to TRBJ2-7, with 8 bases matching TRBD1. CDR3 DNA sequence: TGCAGCGTTGGAAACAGGACAGGGTCCTACGAGCAGTACTTC. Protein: CSVGNRTGSYEQYF.